This T cell receptor beta chain was observed in a study of Ad26.COV2.S vaccination and SARS-CoV-2 variants. About the research overall: The trial was COV1001 and the donor's arm was Ad26.COV2.S.

To note about this clone: Its antigen is as yet unknown.

Sequenced by immunoSEQ multiplex PCR; TCRdb stores in-frame clones only, minus some. Found here are some 320,000 clones, about 86% of them singletons; the top ten hold 1.5% to 2.5%. The study, taken as a whole, reports: Participants given vaccine showed non-spike TCR breadth similar to that of placebo recipients. Ad26.COV2.S recipients had broader spike-specific TCRs (P = 0.0014).

The CDR3 extends over 12 amino acids. The trim removed 8 bases at V and 4 bases at J, leaving 6 bases unmatched. CDR1 is SQVTM, CDR2 ANQGSEA, per germline. Treatment indicated: some 19 received Ad26.COV2.S at low or high dose, single or two shots; about 5 received placebo; per-sample allocation not given. On day 63 after the first injection, vaccine and placebo recipients gave samples. Spike of the Wuhan-strain SARS-CoV-2 was expressed by an Ad26 vector, which formed the vaccine. The receptor comes from a person aged 18-65 years who received the Ad26.COV2.S COVID-19 vaccine or a placebo. The chain is built from TRBV29-1 and TRBJ1-1, with 8 bases lining up with TRBD1. This specimen was peripheral blood, taken in a trial of Ad26.COV2.S vaccine versus placebo. CDR3 sequence (DNA): TGCAGCACCAGGGGGCCGGGCACTGAAGCTTTCTTT. Residues: CSTRGPGTEAFF.